Below, 22 T cell receptor beta chains from the same sample are listed, as sequenced in a study of T cells in Graves' hyperthyroidism and ophthalmopathy. RNA transcripts gave rise to amplified TCR beta CDR3 regions. Using the HTBI primer set, a first-round RT-PCR was run on the TCR CDR3. TCRdb called the multiplex PCR reads again in MiXCR, with one record for every CDR3 protein. The sample contains a few hundred thousand distinct CDR3 sequences, approximately 17% of which appear only once. Sequences were obtained from blood. The source is a man younger than 35 with Graves' ophthalmopathy.

This clonotype showed up many times. J is TRBJ1-1 and V is TRBV19; D uncertain. The CDR3 covers 13 residues. Germline values: CDR1 LNHDA, CDR2 SQIVND (reference sequence). V was clipped by 11 bases and J by 5 bases, with 18 bases between them. The CDR3: CAVAEGAETEAFF. CDR3 sequence (DNA): TGTGCCGTCGCCGAGGGCGCGGAAACTGAAGCTTTCTTT.

There are many counts of this clonotype. The V gene is TRBV12-3 or TRBV12-4, the J gene TRBJ2-7, with D unclear. The CDR3 runs 13 residues. V gave up 8 bases and J gave up 0 bases, with 11 bases separating them. The CDR3 DNA follows: TGTGCCAGCGGCCCGGGCGCCTCCTACGAGCAGTACTTC. Translation: CASGPGASYEQYF.

The table lists this clonotype with many counts. The rearrangement uses TRBV12-3 or TRBV12-4 and TRBJ1-1; D is undetermined. This CDR3 comprises 13 residues. Deletions cut 1 base from V and 7 bases from J, with 10 bases between. The CDR3 region is CASSLGQTFEAFF. CDR3 sequence (DNA): TGTGCCAGCAGTTTAGGGCAGACCTTTGAAGCTTTCTTT.

This chain connects TRBV6-1 to TRBJ1-2; possibly TRBD1 for D (6 bases). Trimming removed 11 bases at V and 2 bases at J, with 15 bases between. Germline loops: CDR1 MNHNS, CDR2 SASEGT. The CDR3 totals 13 residues. This CDR3 is CAGDGQINYGYTF. The CDR3, as DNA: TGTGCCGGGGACGGACAGATCAACTATGGCTACACCTTC.

This clonotype was recorded many times. The rearrangement links TRBV12-3 or TRBV12-4 to TRBJ1-1; D is undetermined. Between the trimmed V and J ends, which lost 2 bases and 4 bases, there was a span of 14 bases. CDR3 length: 15 residues. The CDR3 loop is CASSLSEVLATEAFF. The CDR3 nucleotides read TGTGCCAGCAGTTTATCCGAGGTTCTGGCCACTGAAGCTTTCTTT.

The chain joins TRBV5-8 to TRBJ1-5; 8 bases are shared with TRBD1. V was pared by 3 bases and J by 4 bases, with 3 bases of the junction left unmatched. CDR3 length: 14 amino acids. Germline values: CDR1 SGHTS, CDR2 YDEGEE. The CDR3 spells CASSSGQANQPQHF. CDR3 coding DNA: TGTGCCAGCAGCTCGGGACAGGCTAATCAGCCCCAGCATTTT.

In DNA, the CDR3 is TGCAGTGCTAGAGTAATGGGACTAGCGGGCGCCTACAATGAGCAGTTCTTC. Protein: CSARVMGLAGAYNEQFF. The chain is built from TRBV20-1 and TRBJ2-1; 12 bases map to TRBD2. The trim removed 1 base at V and 2 bases at J, leaving 6 bases unmatched. This CDR3 contains 17 residues. CDR1 is DFQATT, CDR2 SNEGSKA, per germline (reference sequence).

This clonotype was seen ten or more times. This rearrangement joins TRBV28 to TRBJ1-2; TRBD1 might be the D (6 bases). The CDR3 consists of 16 residues. V lost 3 bases and J 5 bases, leaving 19 bases between the germline ends. From germline, CDR1 is MDHEN and CDR2 SYDVKM. The CDR3 DNA follows: TGTGCCAGCAGTTTTGAGAGGGGGGGGTTCCCGTATGGCTACACCTTC. This sequence encodes CASSFERGGFPYGYTF.

This clonotype came up many times. This rearrangement joins TRBV12-3 or TRBV12-4 to TRBJ2-1; D remains ambiguous. V lost 5 bases, J lost 6 bases, and 11 bases lay in between. This CDR3 is 13 amino acids long. The CDR3 protein is CASSEPSPNEQFF. The CDR3 coding sequence is TGTGCCAGCAGTGAGCCTAGTCCCAATGAGCAGTTCTTC.

The chain recombines TRBV10-3 with TRBJ1-3; unclear D gene. V lost 6 bases and J 4 bases, leaving 7 bases between the germline ends. This CDR3 spans 12 amino acids. Germline values: CDR1 ENHRY, CDR2 SYGVKD. The CDR3 reads CAIRDPGNTIYF. The DNA of the CDR3 is TGTGCCATCAGGGACCCCGGAAACACCATATATTTT.

This clonotype was detected ten times or more. The DNA for the CDR3 is TGTGCCAGCAGCGGCCGACAGGGTCTCTCTTACGAGCAGTACTTC. This sequence encodes CASSGRQGLSYEQYF. The chain uses TRBV11-2 and TRBJ2-7; 7 bases are shared with TRBD1. Germline trimming cut 5 bases from V and 4 bases from J; bases unmatched to any gene: 11. The CDR3 length is 15 residues. Germline V gene data show CDR1 as SGHAT and CDR2 as FQNNGV.

This clonotype was picked up a small number of times. The chain has TRBV19 and TRBJ1-1, with D tentatively TRBD1 (5 bases). The CDR3 loop spans 19 amino acids. Trimming pared 4 bases from V and 0 bases from J, leaving 24 bases between. Germline CDR1 is LNHDA and CDR2 is SQIVND (reference sequence). The CDR3 sequence is CASSTLREPVPKMNTEAFF. CDR3 nucleotide sequence: TGTGCCAGTAGTACCCTCAGGGAACCCGTACCAAAGATGAACACTGAAGCTTTCTTT.

The chain joins TRBV10-3 to TRBJ2-1, with 11 bases fitting TRBD2. J lost 6 bases, V lost 4 bases, and 8 bases had no gene match. CDR1 ENHRY and CDR2 SYGVKD come from the germline V gene. The CDR3 has 16 amino acids. Here the CDR3 DNA reads TGTGCCATCAGTGCTCGTAGCGGGGGGGCGGTCAATGAGCAGTTCTTC. This codes for CAISARSGGAVNEQFF.

On this clonotype itself: With a much larger clone just one base away, this may be a read error. This chain uses TRBV28 with TRBJ2-2; 15 bases fit TRBD2. CDR3 length: 15 amino acids. V dropped 6 bases and J dropped 6; count of bases not matched to a gene: 2. Germline V gives CDR1 MDHEN, CDR2 SYDVKM. The CDR3 protein is CASSWTSGGAGELFF. In DNA form, the CDR3 reads TGTGCCAGCAGCTGGACTAGCGGGGGGGCCGGGGAGCTGTTTTTT.

The chain joins TRBV5-5 to TRBJ1-1, with D perhaps TRBD1 (5 bases). Trimming cost V 3 bases and J 1 base, with 13 bases left between them. CDR1 and CDR2 from the germline V gene are SGHKS and YYEKEE (reference sequence). The CDR3 loop spans 15 amino acids. The CDR3 sequence is CASSYERGGNTEAFF. For the CDR3, the DNA is TGTGCCAGCAGCTATGAAAGGGGCGGGAACACTGAAGCTTTCTTT.

Ten or more counts support this clonotype. The chain carries TRBV3-1 and TRBJ1-2; D perhaps matches TRBD1 (6 bases). CDR3 length: 15 amino acids. Trimming cost V 0 bases and J 5 bases, with 13 bases left between them. Germline-derived CDR1 and CDR2 are LGHDT and YNNKEL (reference sequence). CDR3 amino acids: CASSQDYRRGYGYTF. Written as DNA, the CDR3 is TGTGCCAGCAGCCAAGATTACCGAAGGGGGTATGGCTACACCTTC.

This clonotype appeared many times. This chain links TRBV5-1 with TRBJ1-1; D remains ambiguous. The V end was cut by 4 bases, the J end by 3 bases, with 10 bases between. Germline V gives CDR1 SGHRS, CDR2 YFSETQ. The CDR3 is 13 amino acids. CDR3 coding DNA: TGCGCCAGCAGCCCGAGACGGGACACTGAAGCTTTCTTT. It codes for CASSPRRDTEAFF.

The V gene is TRBV7-3, the J gene TRBJ2-2, with 11 bases fitting TRBD1. Germline V lookup: CDR1 SGHTA, CDR2 FQGTGA. This CDR3 contains 17 residues. Trimming at V came to 3 bases and at J to 6 bases, leaving 9 bases not matched to a gene. The CDR3 spells CASSFNAGTGGAGELFF. In DNA form, the CDR3 reads TGTGCCAGCAGCTTCAATGCCGGGACAGGGGGGGCCGGGGAGCTGTTTTTT.

With regard to this clonotype: A much larger clone lies a single base off, so this may be a read error. This CDR3 is CASSLYAGGTDNEQLF. The CDR3 nucleotides are TGTGCCAGCAGCTTGTACGCGGGGGGAACTGACAATGAGCAGCTCTTC. The chain links TRBV7-9 to TRBJ2-1; 8 nucleotides agree with TRBD2. Germline V gives CDR1 SEHNR, CDR2 FQNEAQ (reference sequence). The CDR3 is 16 residues long.

Written as DNA, the CDR3 is TGTGCCATCAGTGAGGGGTTAGAGAAGGAAAAACTGTTTTTT. Protein: CAISEGLEKEKLFF. This chain uses TRBV10-3 with TRBJ1-4; D gene unclear. From germline, CDR1 is ENHRY and CDR2 SYGVKD. V gave up 2 bases and J gave up 8 bases, with 12 bases separating them. The CDR3 is 14 residues long.

About this clonotype: At one of its ends the junction is not consistent with the germline gene, which may arise from a read error. The chain uses TRBV6-2 or TRBV6-3 and TRBJ1-1; D is perhaps TRBD1 (5 bases). The CDR3 consists of 14 residues. Germline V gene data show CDR1 as MNHEY and CDR2 as SVGEGT. CDR3 bases: TGTGCCAGCAGTTACGGGGGGGTGAACACTGAAGCTCTCTTT. This sequence encodes CASSYGGVNTEALF.

This clonotype appeared many times. The J gene is TRBJ2-3, the V gene TRBV11-2; tentatively, D is TRBD1 or TRBD2 (5 bases each). This CDR3 contains 16 residues. Trimming shortened V by 0 bases and J by 5 bases, and 15 bases separated the two germline ends. The germline V gene has CDR1 SGHAT and CDR2 FQNNGV. CDR3 loop: CASSLDITGLKDTQYF. CDR3 in DNA: TGTGCCAGCAGCTTAGACATCACGGGGCTGAAAGATACGCAGTATTTT.